These 11 T cell receptor beta chains were sequenced from one sample in a study of CD8+ T cells in alopecia areata (dated by TCRdb to 2016 to 2019). Receptor amplification or capture employed the immunoSEQ multiplex PCR assay. RNA was extracted from all samples and reverse transcribed into cDNA, which served as template for TCR sequencing. Entries here come from immuneACCESS through TCRdb and include only in-frame sequences with V and J called. Some clones fail to appear in such tables; in the studies checked, an unresolved V gene covers under half of the shortfall, and the cause of the remainder is unknown. The sample table lists about 190,000 clones, 64% of them with a count of one. 3.5% to 5% of the sample is in the top ten clones. Per the publication, the time point label means: about 4 weeks on oral tofacitinib. The treatment or condition label, read with the paper, signifies: oral pan-JAK inhibitor, 5-10 mg twice daily.

The sample here was CD4+ T cells sorted from blood, taken at week 4, from a patient treated with tofacitinib. The receptors come from a human donor with alopecia areata.

This chain joins TRBV29-1 and TRBJ2-7, with TRBD1 matching 10 bases. J gave up 4 bases and V 6 bases, and 3 bases lay outside the gene matches. CDR3 size: 12 residues. Germline lookup yields CDR1 SQVTM and CDR2 ANQGSEA. This CDR3 reads CSVADRGYEQYF. CDR3 DNA: TGCAGCGTCGCGGACAGGGGGTACGAGCAGTACTTC.

This clone was seen a handful of times. The CDR3 reads CASSYSRTGDTEAFF. CDR3 DNA sequence: TGTGCCAGCAGTTACTCCAGGACAGGGGACACTGAAGCTTTCTTT. V gene TRBV6-5 combines with J gene TRBJ1-1; 9 bases agree with TRBD1. Trimming at V came to 0 bases and at J to 3 bases, leaving 2 bases not matched to a gene. The length of the CDR3 is 15 residues. Germline CDR1 is MNHEY and CDR2 is SVGAGI.

The chain has TRBV18 and TRBJ2-1; 10 bases map to TRBD2. Per the germline V gene, CDR1 is KGHSH and CDR2 is LQKENI. The CDR3 spans 19 residues. V trimming: 0 bases; J trimming: 0 bases; junction bases outside the gene matches: 8. The CDR3 here is CASSPPASGGPSSYNEQFF. In DNA form, the CDR3 reads TGTGCCAGCTCACCACCGGCTAGCGGGGGCCCAAGCTCCTACAATGAGCAGTTCTTC. Full variable domain (remainder filled in from reference TRBV18 and TRBJ2-1): NAGVMQNPRHLVRRRGQEARLRCSPMKGHSHVYWYRQLPEEGLKFMVYLQKENIIDESGMPKERFSAEFPKEGPSILRIQQVVRGDSAAYFCASSPPASGGPSSYNEQFFGPGTRLTVL.

Only a few counts were recorded for this clone. The V and J genes are TRBV29-1 and TRBJ2-5; 7 positions agree with TRBD2. From germline, CDR1 is SQVTM and CDR2 ANQGSEA. This CDR3 has 13 amino acids. With 3 bases clipped from V and 5 bases from J, the junction kept 6 bases outside the gene matches. CDR3 region: CSVDPQGGETQYF. Written as DNA, the CDR3 is TGCAGCGTTGACCCTCAGGGAGGGGAGACCCAGTACTTC. Supplemented by reference TRBV29-1 and TRBJ2-5, the full variable domain reads SAVISQKPSRDICQRGTSLTIQCQVDSQVTMMFWYRQQPGQSLTLIATANQGSEATYESGFVIDKFPISRPNLTFSTLTVSNMSPEDSSIYLCSVDPQGGETQYFGPGTRLLVL.

This clone was counted a few times. The V call is TRBV14, the J call TRBJ2-7, with D hard to call. Germline V gene lookup returns CDR1 SGHDN and CDR2 FVKESK. V was shortened by 4 bases and J by 2 bases, with 9 bases between the two germline ends. This CDR3 region has 13 residues. The CDR3 protein is CASSPSGTYEQYF. The CDR3 region has the DNA TGTGCCAGCAGCCCCTCCGGTACCTACGAGCAGTACTTC.

This rearrangement joins TRBV27 to TRBJ2-3; D may be TRBD1 or TRBD2 (5 bases each). The CDR3 runs 13 residues. CDR1 and CDR2 from the germline V gene are MNHEY and SMNVEV (reference sequence). Between the trimmed V and J ends, which lost 7 bases and 3 bases, there was a span of 11 bases. CDR3 coding DNA: TGTGCCAGCAAGGGGAGCGGAACAGATACGCAGTATTTT. It specifies CASKGSGTDTQYF.

The rearrangement links TRBV18 to TRBJ2-5; no definite D call. From germline, CDR1 is KGHSH and CDR2 LQKENI. V was trimmed by 3 bases and J by 4 bases, leaving 9 bases between them. The CDR3 covers 13 residues. The CDR3 region is CASSPRSAETQYF. Here the CDR3 DNA reads TGTGCCAGCTCACCTAGATCCGCAGAGACCCAGTACTTC.

The genes are TRBV29-1 and TRBJ1-1, with unresolved D. Trimming removed 5 bases from V and 4 bases from J, with 11 bases in between. CDR3 size: 12 residues. Germline V lookup: CDR1 SQVTM, CDR2 ANQGSEA. The CDR3 DNA follows: TGCAGCGTTACCCATGGTAGCACTGAAGCTTTCTTT. Its protein is CSVTHGSTEAFF.

The V and J genes are TRBV4-3 and TRBJ2-1; 14 bases align to TRBD2. The CDR3 runs to 16 residues. Germline CDR1 is LGHNA and CDR2 is YSLEER. V dropped 3 bases and J dropped 7; count of bases not matched to a gene: 5. CDR3: CASSQGTSGGSNEQFF. The CDR3 coding sequence is TGCGCCAGCAGCCAGGGGACTAGCGGGGGATCGAATGAGCAGTTCTTC.

The chain joins TRBV29-1 to TRBJ2-5; D possibly corresponds to TRBD1 (5 bases). This CDR3 region has 12 residues. Deletions cut 4 bases from V and 6 bases from J, with 12 bases between. Germline-derived CDR1 and CDR2 are SQVTM and ANQGSEA. CDR3 in amino acids: CSVGRQQKTQYF. For the CDR3, the DNA is TGCAGCGTTGGGAGACAGCAAAAGACCCAGTACTTC.

The genes are TRBV7-9 and TRBJ2-3; D unresolved. Trimming stripped 0 bases from V and 2 bases from J, with 15 bases between. CDR1 is SEHNR and CDR2 is FQNEAQ in the germline V gene (reference sequence). This CDR3 region has 17 residues. This chain's CDR3 is CASSLAEPPSPTDTQYF. The DNA of the CDR3 is TGTGCCAGCAGCTTAGCAGAGCCTCCCTCCCCCACAGATACGCAGTATTTT. Full variable domain (remainder filled in from reference TRBV7-9 and TRBJ2-3): DTGVSQNPRHKITKRGQNVTFRCDPISEHNRLYWYRQTLGQGPEFLTYFQNEAQLEKSRLLSDRFSAERPKGSFSTLEIQRTEQGDSAMYLCASSLAEPPSPTDTQYFGPGTRLTVL.